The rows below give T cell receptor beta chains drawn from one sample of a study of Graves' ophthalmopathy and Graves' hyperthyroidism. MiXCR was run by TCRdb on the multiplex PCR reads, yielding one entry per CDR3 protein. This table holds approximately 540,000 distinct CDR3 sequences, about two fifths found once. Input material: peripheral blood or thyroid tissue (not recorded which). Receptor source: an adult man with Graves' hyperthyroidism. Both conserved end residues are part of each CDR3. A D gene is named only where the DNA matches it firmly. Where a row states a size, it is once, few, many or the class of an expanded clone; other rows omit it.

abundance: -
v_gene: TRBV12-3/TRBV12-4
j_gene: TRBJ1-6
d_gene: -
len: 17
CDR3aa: CASSHTPGRERDSPLHF
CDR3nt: TGTGCCAGCAGCCATACGCCTGGAAGGGAACGAGATTCACCCCTCCACTTT

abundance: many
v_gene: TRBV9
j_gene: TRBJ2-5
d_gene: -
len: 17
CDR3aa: CASSAPGPEDLKETQYF
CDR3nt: TGTGCCAGCAGCGCGCCGGGACCGGAAGACTTAAAAGAGACCCAGTACTTC

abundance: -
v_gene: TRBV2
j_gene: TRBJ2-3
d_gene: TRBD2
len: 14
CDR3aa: CASSTSGGTDTQYF
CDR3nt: TGTGCCAGCAGTACTAGCGGGGGCACAGATACGCAGTATTTT

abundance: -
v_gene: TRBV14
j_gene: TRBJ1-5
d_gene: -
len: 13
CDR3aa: CASRPTSGSYEHF
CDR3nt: TGTGCCAGCAGACCGACTAGCGGGAGCTACGAGCATTTT

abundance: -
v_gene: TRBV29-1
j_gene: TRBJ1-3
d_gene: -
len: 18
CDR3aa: CSVAGKQDTANYGYTIYF
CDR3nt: TGCAGCGTAGCAGGGAAACAGGACACCGCTAACTATGGCTACACCATATATTTT

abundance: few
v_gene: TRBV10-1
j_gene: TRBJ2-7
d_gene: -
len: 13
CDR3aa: CASSESRRSEQYF
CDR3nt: TGCGCCAGCAGTGAGTCTCGGAGGAGCGAGCAGTACTTC

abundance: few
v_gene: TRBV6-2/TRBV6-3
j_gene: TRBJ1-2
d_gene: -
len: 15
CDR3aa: CASSYPPRDNYGYTF
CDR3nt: TGTGCCAGCAGTTACCCCCCTCGGGACAACTATGGCTACACCTTC

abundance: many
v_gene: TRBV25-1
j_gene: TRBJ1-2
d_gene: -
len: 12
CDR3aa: CASSEFAGISTF
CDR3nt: TGTGCCAGCAGTGAATTCGCAGGGATCAGCACCTTC

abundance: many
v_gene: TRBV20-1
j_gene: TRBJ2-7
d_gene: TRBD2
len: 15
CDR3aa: CSATGTSGTVYEQYF
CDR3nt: TGCAGTGCTACCGGGACTAGCGGGACTGTCTACGAGCAGTACTTC

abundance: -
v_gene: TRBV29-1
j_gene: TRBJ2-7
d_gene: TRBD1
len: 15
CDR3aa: CSVGQGHPNSYEQYF
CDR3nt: TGCAGCGTTGGACAGGGACACCCAAACTCCTACGAGCAGTACTTC

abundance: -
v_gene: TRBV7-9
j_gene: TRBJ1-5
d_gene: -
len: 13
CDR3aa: CASSLGGAGPRHF
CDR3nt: TGTGCCAGCAGCCTGGGGGGGGCAGGACCCCGGCATTTT

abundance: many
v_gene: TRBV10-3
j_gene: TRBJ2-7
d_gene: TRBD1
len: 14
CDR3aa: CAITRDRTNLEQYF
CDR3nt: TGTGCCATCACCCGGGACAGAACTAATCTCGAGCAGTACTTC

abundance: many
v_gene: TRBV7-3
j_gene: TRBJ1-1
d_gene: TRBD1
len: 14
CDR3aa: CASSLTGGGTEAFF
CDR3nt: TGTGCCAGCAGCTTGACAGGGGGGGGCACTGAAGCTTTCTTT

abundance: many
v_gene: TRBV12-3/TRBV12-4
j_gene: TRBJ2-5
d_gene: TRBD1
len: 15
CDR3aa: CASRIGTGGGETQYF
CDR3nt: TGTGCCAGCAGGATAGGGACAGGGGGAGGAGAGACCCAGTACTTC

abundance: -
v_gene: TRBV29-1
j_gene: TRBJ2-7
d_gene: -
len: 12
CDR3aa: CSVDPGGNEQYF
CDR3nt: TGCAGCGTTGACCCGGGCGGAAATGAGCAGTACTTC

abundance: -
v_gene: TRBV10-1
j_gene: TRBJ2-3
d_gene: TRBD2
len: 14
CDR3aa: CASSEGLAPDTQYF
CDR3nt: TGCGCCAGCAGTGAGGGACTAGCGCCAGATACGCAGTATTTT

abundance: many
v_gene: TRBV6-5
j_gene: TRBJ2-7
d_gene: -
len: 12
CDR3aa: CASSLHGYEQYF
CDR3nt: TGTGCCAGCAGTTTACACGGTTACGAGCAGTACTTC